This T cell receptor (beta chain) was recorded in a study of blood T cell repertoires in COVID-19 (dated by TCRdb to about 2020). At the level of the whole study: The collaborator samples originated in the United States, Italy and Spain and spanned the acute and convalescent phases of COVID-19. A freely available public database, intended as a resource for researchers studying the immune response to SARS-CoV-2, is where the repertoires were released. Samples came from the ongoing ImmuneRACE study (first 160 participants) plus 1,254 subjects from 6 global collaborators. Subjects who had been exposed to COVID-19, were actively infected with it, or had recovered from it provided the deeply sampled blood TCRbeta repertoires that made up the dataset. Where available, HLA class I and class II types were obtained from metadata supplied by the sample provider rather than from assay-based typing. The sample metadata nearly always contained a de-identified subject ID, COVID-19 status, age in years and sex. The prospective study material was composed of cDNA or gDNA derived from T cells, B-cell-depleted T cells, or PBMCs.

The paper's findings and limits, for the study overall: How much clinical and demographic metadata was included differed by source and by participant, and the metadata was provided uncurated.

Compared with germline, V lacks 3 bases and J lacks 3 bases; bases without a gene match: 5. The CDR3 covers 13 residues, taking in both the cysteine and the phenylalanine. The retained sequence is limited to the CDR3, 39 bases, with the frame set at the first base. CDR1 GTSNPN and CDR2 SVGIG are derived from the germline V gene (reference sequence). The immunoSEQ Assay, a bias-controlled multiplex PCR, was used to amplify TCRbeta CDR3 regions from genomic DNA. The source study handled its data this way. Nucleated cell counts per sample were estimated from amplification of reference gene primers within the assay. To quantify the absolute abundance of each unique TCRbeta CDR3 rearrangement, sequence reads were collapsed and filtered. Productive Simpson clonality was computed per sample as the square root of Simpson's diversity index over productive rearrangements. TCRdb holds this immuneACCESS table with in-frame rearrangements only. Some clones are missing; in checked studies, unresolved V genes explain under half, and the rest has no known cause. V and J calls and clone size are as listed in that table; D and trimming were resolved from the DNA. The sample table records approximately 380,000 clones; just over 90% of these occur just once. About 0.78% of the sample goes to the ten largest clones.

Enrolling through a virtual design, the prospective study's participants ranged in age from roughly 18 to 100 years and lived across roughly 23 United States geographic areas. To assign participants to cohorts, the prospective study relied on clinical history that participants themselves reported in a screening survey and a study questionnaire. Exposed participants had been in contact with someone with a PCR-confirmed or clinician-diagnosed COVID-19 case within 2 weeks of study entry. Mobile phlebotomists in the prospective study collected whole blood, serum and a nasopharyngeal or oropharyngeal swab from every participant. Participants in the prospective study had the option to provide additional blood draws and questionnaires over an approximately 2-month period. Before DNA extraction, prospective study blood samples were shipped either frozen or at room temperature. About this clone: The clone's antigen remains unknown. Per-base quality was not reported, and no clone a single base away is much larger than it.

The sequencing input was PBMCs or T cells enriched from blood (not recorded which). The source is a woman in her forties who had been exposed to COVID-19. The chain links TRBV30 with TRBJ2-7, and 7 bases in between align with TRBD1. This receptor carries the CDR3 CAWRKTGLYEQYF. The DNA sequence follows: TGTGCCTGGAGGAAGACAGGGCTCTACGAGCAGTACTTC.